One sample yielded the 23 T cell receptor beta chains listed below, sequenced in a study of T-cell reconstitution after alpha-beta-depleted transplantation in children. The library targeted TCRbeta and was prepared with unique molecular identifiers. MiXCR, applied by TCRdb to the PCR reads, yields one record per CDR3 protein. The sample lists about 610,000 distinct CDR3 sequences, over 9.5% occurring once. The sample consisted of PBMCs from the stem cell graft donor, taken from the stem cell graft. The receptor source for this set is a human donor who donated a stem cell graft to a child with acute myeloid leukemia.

This clonotype was detected a few times. The chain employs TRBV27 and TRBJ1-5; TRBD1 is a possible D gene (5 bases). This CDR3 spans 17 amino acids. CDR1 MNHEY and CDR2 SMNVEV come from the germline V gene (reference sequence). V gave up 3 bases and J gave up 0 bases, with 15 bases separating them. Written as DNA, the CDR3 is TGTGCCAGCAGTTTCAGGGCGCCGGTTTATAGCAATCAGCCCCAGCATTTT. It yields the protein CASSFRAPVYSNQPQHF.

This clonotype was found a few times. The V call is TRBV4-3, the J call TRBJ1-1, with D uncertain. Germline assignment: CDR1 LGHNA and CDR2 YSLEER. With 2 bases removed from V and 2 bases from J, the gap between germline ends came to 6 bases. This CDR3 has 13 residues. The CDR3 sequence is CASSQLINTEAFF. CDR3 DNA sequence: TGCGCCAGCAGCCAACTTATTAACACTGAAGCTTTCTTT.

This chain joins TRBV5-1 and TRBJ2-2, with 7 positions matching TRBD2. This CDR3 has 16 residues. The germline V gene encodes CDR1 SGHRS and CDR2 YFSETQ. V gave up 0 bases and J gave up 6 bases; unmatched junction bases: 8. The CDR3 protein is CASSLAGLESAGELFF. CDR3 nucleotides: TGCGCCAGCAGCTTGGCCGGACTAGAAAGCGCCGGGGAGCTGTTTTTT.

The genes are TRBV19 and TRBJ2-1; possible D gene TRBD1, 6 bases. The CDR3 runs 16 residues. The germline CDR1 and CDR2 sequences are LNHDA and SQIVND (reference sequence). The V gene lost 8 bases and the J gene lost 0 bases, with 17 bases spanning the gap. The CDR3 reads CASSPGLTGSYNEQFF. CDR3 bases: TGTGCCAGTTCGCCTGGGTTGACAGGCTCCTACAATGAGCAGTTCTTC.

A few counts support this clonotype. This chain links TRBV6-2 or TRBV6-3 with TRBJ1-3; 7 nucleotides agree with TRBD1. J gave up 4 bases and V 4 bases, and 7 bases lay outside the gene matches. The CDR3 length is 15 residues. Germline V CDR1 and CDR2: MNHEY, SVGEGT. The CDR3: CASSSDRDYGNTIYF. The CDR3 DNA sequence: TGTGCCAGCAGTTCCGACAGGGATTACGGAAACACCATATATTTT.

The V and J genes are TRBV7-9 and TRBJ2-5; D unclear. Trimming pared 2 bases from V and 0 bases from J, leaving 13 bases between. The CDR3 is 16 residues long. Germline values: CDR1 SEHNR, CDR2 FQNEAQ (reference sequence). CDR3 sequence: CASSLFVDAYQETQYF. The CDR3, as DNA: TGTGCCAGCAGCTTATTTGTCGACGCGTACCAAGAGACCCAGTACTTC.

This clonotype was counted only a few times. The chain employs TRBV6-1 and TRBJ2-7; D is ambiguous. This CDR3 region has 13 residues. The ends were cut back, 0 bases at V and 6 bases at J, with 9 bases in the middle. Germline V gene sequence: CDR1 MNHNS, CDR2 SASEGT. Here the CDR3 DNA reads TGTGCCAGCAGTGAAGCCTTGCAGGCCGAGCAGTACTTC. This translates into CASSEALQAEQYF.

This chain uses TRBV15 with TRBJ2-5, with D possibly TRBD2 on 5 matching bases. CDR1 and CDR2 (germline): LNHNV, YYDKDF (reference sequence). The CDR3 loop spans 15 amino acids. V shed 1 base and J shed 5 bases, with 14 bases lying between them. This CDR3 reads CATSRAGGLGETQYF. Written as DNA, the CDR3 is TGTGCCACCAGCAGAGCTGGCGGACTGGGTGAGACCCAGTACTTC.

The chain couples TRBV7-8 to TRBJ2-6; tentatively, D is TRBD2 (6 bases). The ends were cut back, 5 bases at V and 1 base at J, with 21 bases in the middle. Germline CDR1 is SGHVS and CDR2 is FQNEAQ. The CDR3 loop spans 19 amino acids. CDR3 in DNA: TGTGCCAGCAGCACCAATAGCGGTACCCGGTTTTCTGGGGCCAACGTCCTGACTTTC. It specifies CASSTNSGTRFSGANVLTF.

The chain combines TRBV24-1 with TRBJ2-1, with 12 bases identical to TRBD2. Germline loops: CDR1 KGHDR, CDR2 SFDVKD. Trimming cost V 9 bases and J 4 bases; bases outside gene matches: 3. This CDR3 region has 14 residues. The CDR3 DNA is TGTGCCACCTCCGGGACTAGCGGGTACAATGAGCAGTTCTTC. It is translated as CATSGTSGYNEQFF.

The chain joins TRBV5-1 to TRBJ2-7, with 9 bases aligning to TRBD1. Germline V gene data show CDR1 as SGHRS and CDR2 as YFSETQ. After removal of 0 bases from V and 5 bases from J, the junction contained 9 bases not matched to a gene. There are 16 residues in the CDR3. The CDR3 region is CASSLAPDRGTNEQYF. CDR3 in DNA: TGCGCCAGCAGCTTGGCCCCGGACAGGGGTACCAACGAGCAGTACTTC.

This clonotype was seen only a few times. The rearrangement uses TRBV5-1 and TRBJ1-3; D remains ambiguous. V dropped 3 bases and J dropped 0 bases, with 13 bases sitting between them. Germline V gene data show CDR1 as SGHRS and CDR2 as YFSETQ. The CDR3 is 16 amino acids. The CDR3 sequence is CASSYGSPTSGNTIYF. The CDR3 nucleotides are TGCGCCAGCAGCTATGGCAGCCCGACCTCTGGAAACACCATATATTTT.

This clonotype showed up just a few times. The chain uses TRBV20-1 and TRBJ2-1; TRBD1 matches at 9 bases. Germline V lookup: CDR1 DFQATT, CDR2 SNEGSKA (reference sequence). CDR3 length equals 15 residues. V lost 7 bases to trimming and J lost 4 bases; unmatched junction nucleotides: 11. CDR3 bases: TGCAGTGTTAATACAGGGGGCGAAGGATACAATGAGCAGTTCTTC. It codes for CSVNTGGEGYNEQFF.

The genes are TRBV6-5 and TRBJ2-3, with 10 bases that match TRBD2. V lost 2 bases to trimming and J lost 10 bases; unmatched junction nucleotides: 12. This CDR3 is built from 16 residues. Germline assignment: CDR1 MNHEY and CDR2 SVGAGI. CDR3 nucleotides: TGTGCCAGCAGTTACCCGTCTAGCGGGAGACCTCCTCCGCAGTATTTT. Translated: CASSYPSSGRPPPQYF.

CDR3 coding DNA: TGTGCCAGCAGTTATCAGAGAGATCAGCCCCAGCATTTT. It encodes CASSYQRDQPQHF. V and J are TRBV7-2 and TRBJ1-5, with unresolved D. This CDR3 comprises 13 residues. Per germline, CDR1 SGHTA and CDR2 FQGNSA. Trimming took off 6 bases at V and 5 bases at J, with 11 bases between the two ends. The full variable domain, rest sourced from reference TRBV7-2 and TRBJ1-5, is GAGVSQSPSNKVTEKGKDVELRCDPISGHTALYWYRQSLGQGLEFLIYFQGNSAPDKSGLPSDRFSAERTGGSVSTLTIQRTQQEDSAVYLCASSYQRDQPQHFGDGTRLSIL.

This clonotype was seen at least ten times. The V and J genes are TRBV2 and TRBJ2-1; tentative D call: TRBD2 (6 bases). The V gene's germline CDR1 is SNHLY and CDR2 FYNNEI. Deletions cut 3 bases from V and 3 bases from J, with 12 bases between. The CDR3 is made up of 15 amino acids. The CDR3, as DNA: TGTGCCAGCAGTGAGGTGCGGGGCAGCTACAATGAGCAGTTCTTC. Its translation is CASSEVRGSYNEQFF.

The sample holds a few counts of this clonotype. The chain links TRBV9 to TRBJ2-2; the D gene is possibly TRBD2 (7 bases). V gave up 2 bases and J gave up 6 bases, with 14 bases separating them. Germline V gene data show CDR1 as SGDLS and CDR2 as YYNGEE. The CDR3 runs to 15 residues. The CDR3 sequence is CASSVDRGGSGELFF. DNA for the CDR3: TGTGCCAGCAGCGTGGATAGGGGGGGCTCCGGGGAGCTGTTTTTT.

The chain combines TRBV5-6 with TRBJ2-5; no definite D call. Between the trimmed V and J ends, which lost 0 bases and 1 base, there was a span of 7 bases. Germline values: CDR1 SGHDT, CDR2 YYEEEE. The CDR3 sequence is 14 residues long. The CDR3 nucleotides are TGTGCCAGCAGCTTGGCGGCCACCCAAGAGACCCAGTACTTC. This sequence encodes CASSLAATQETQYF.

The chain links TRBV14 to TRBJ2-1, with 11 bases lining up with TRBD2. Germline V gene lookup returns CDR1 SGHDN and CDR2 FVKESK. CDR3 length: 16 amino acids. Trimming took 3 bases from V and 8 from J; bases not matched to a gene: 9. The CDR3 nucleotides read TGTGCCAGCAGCCAGAGGCTAGCGGGAGGAGGCGATGAGCAGTTCTTC. Translating gives CASSQRLAGGGDEQFF.

This chain connects TRBV7-2 to TRBJ1-2; 10 nucleotides line up with TRBD1. CDR3 size: 15 residues. The germline V gene has CDR1 SGHTA and CDR2 FQGNSA. Germline trimming cut 3 bases from V and 6 bases from J; bases unmatched to any gene: 7. In nucleotides, the CDR3 is TGTGCCAGCAGCTTTTTGACAGGGGGCGCGAATGGCTACACCTTC. Amino acid sequence: CASSFLTGGANGYTF.

The chain recombines TRBV14 with TRBJ1-1; D ambiguous. Trimming took off 3 bases at V and 5 bases at J, with 10 bases between the two ends. Germline lookup yields CDR1 SGHDN and CDR2 FVKESK. The length of the CDR3 is 13 residues. The CDR3 DNA is TGTGCCAGCAGCCAGCTCCCCGGGACTGAAGCTTTCTTT. This translates into CASSQLPGTEAFF.

This clonotype showed up many times. The chain has TRBV15 and TRBJ2-2; D gene ambiguous. Trimming shortened V by 0 bases and J by 5 bases, and 7 bases separated the two germline ends. CDR1 and CDR2 (germline): LNHNV, YYDKDF (reference sequence). The length of the CDR3 is 14 residues. CDR3 protein: CATSRDYVTGELFF. Written as DNA, the CDR3 is TGTGCCACCAGCAGAGATTATGTTACCGGGGAGCTGTTTTTT.

This clonotype turned up a few times. This chain joins TRBV28 and TRBJ2-5; D might be TRBD1 or TRBD2, each matching 6 bases. Trimming pared 1 base from V and 5 bases from J, leaving 14 bases between. CDR1 and CDR2 from the germline V gene are MDHEN and SYDVKM. The CDR3 is made up of 15 amino acids. Written as DNA, the CDR3 is TGTGCCAGCAGTTTATTGGGGGGCGCGGGGGAGACCCAGTACTTC. Translated: CASSLLGGAGETQYF.